Below, 13 T cell receptor beta chains from the same sample are listed, as sequenced in a study of blood T cell repertoires in COVID-19. Libraries were prepared by immunoSEQ multiplex PCR; TCRdb keeps only in-frame clonotypes and omits some of them. The top ten hold 7.6% of the sample, which has around 120,000 clones, 85% to 90% seen once. Sequenced sample: peripheral blood. Receptor source: a man in his fifties with acute or convalescent COVID-19.

The chain links TRBV7-7 to TRBJ2-5; possible D gene TRBD2, 5 bases. CDR3 length: 15 amino acids. From germline, CDR1 is SSHAT and CDR2 FNYEAQ (reference sequence). Deletions cut 1 base from V and 2 bases from J, with 11 bases between. CDR3 region: CASSLGTGKQETQYF. The CDR3 DNA is TGTGCCAGCAGCTTAGGGACTGGGAAACAAGAGACCCAGTACTTC.

The chain has TRBV18 and TRBJ2-5; 8 bases align to TRBD2. From germline, CDR1 is KGHSH and CDR2 LQKENI. Trimming at V came to 4 bases and at J to 3 bases, leaving 13 bases not matched to a gene. The length of the CDR3 is 17 residues. The CDR3 reads CASSHFPRLASEETQYF. CDR3 in DNA: TGTGCCAGCTCACACTTTCCCAGACTAGCGAGCGAAGAGACCCAGTACTTC.

V usage is TRBV5-4 and J usage is TRBJ2-3; D might be TRBD1 (5 bases). The CDR3 spans 15 residues. Trimming left V 2 bases short and J 2 bases short, with 12 bases between. Germline lookup yields CDR1 SGHNT and CDR2 YYREEE (reference sequence). In DNA form, the CDR3 reads TGTGCCAGCAGCTTCGCCCCAGGGCACACAGATACGCAGTATTTT. Translation gives CASSFAPGHTDTQYF.

The V call is TRBV21-1, the J call TRBJ2-4; TRBD2 is the table's D call and was not checked against the DNA. TRBV21-1 is assigned pseudogene status. The CDR3 extends over 15 amino acids. This CDR3 reads CASSKEGQAKNIQYF. CDR3 in DNA: TGTGCCAGCAGCAAGGAGGGCCAGGCCAAAAACATTCAGTACTTC.

The V gene is TRBV7-8, the J gene TRBJ2-1; D might be TRBD2 (5 bases). Germline values: CDR1 SGHVS, CDR2 FQNEAQ. V gave up 8 bases and J gave up 0 bases, with 23 bases separating them. This CDR3 comprises 18 residues. This CDR3 reads CASGLHEDSFPSYNEQFF. CDR3 DNA: TGTGCCAGCGGGCTTCACGAGGACTCCTTTCCCTCCTACAATGAGCAGTTCTTC.

The rearrangement uses TRBV29-1 and TRBJ2-3; 13 bases map to TRBD2. V gave up 4 bases and J gave up 2 bases; unmatched junction bases: 3. From germline, CDR1 is SQVTM and CDR2 ANQGSEA. The CDR3 has 15 amino acids. The CDR3, as DNA: TGCAGCGTTGGACTAGCGGGAGGAGTCACAGATACGCAGTATTTT. This sequence encodes CSVGLAGGVTDTQYF.

The V gene is TRBV28, the J gene TRBJ1-2; D is unresolved. The CDR3 contains 14 residues. Germline V gene lookup returns CDR1 MDHEN and CDR2 SYDVKM. V lost 4 bases to trimming and J lost 4 bases, with 13 bases between them. The CDR3 sequence is CASSSPAGRYGYTF. In DNA, the CDR3 is TGTGCCAGCAGTTCCCCGGCGGGCCGCTATGGCTACACCTTC.

This clone appeared a few times. The CDR3 DNA reads as TGTGCCAGCAGTGAAGTTTCGGGAGCAGGCGAAAAACTGTTTTTT. It specifies CASSEVSGAGEKLFF. The V and J genes are TRBV6-1 and TRBJ1-4; unclear D gene. This CDR3 region has 15 residues. CDR1 is MNHNS, CDR2 SASEGT, per germline. V gave up 1 base and J gave up 8 bases, with 14 bases separating them.

CDR3 DNA sequence: TGTGCCAGCAGCTTAGGGGGGTCGGGACGGAGGGGACAAGAGACCCAGTACTTC. Amino acids: CASSLGGSGRRGQETQYF. V usage is TRBV7-2 and J usage is TRBJ2-5; D is possibly TRBD2 (6 bases). V was cut by 1 base and J by 2 bases, with 20 bases left in between. Germline CDR1 reads SGHTA; CDR2 reads FQGNSA. This CDR3 spans 18 amino acids.

The chain combines TRBV5-8 with TRBJ2-7, with D possibly matching TRBD1 (6 bases). In germline, CDR1 is SGHTS, CDR2 YDEGEE. The CDR3 extends over 12 amino acids. Trimming shortened V by 9 bases and J by 5 bases, and 15 bases separated the two germline ends. The CDR3: CATRGFGNEQYF. The CDR3 DNA follows: TGTGCCACGAGGGGGTTCGGGAACGAGCAGTACTTC.

The table lists this clone with a count of one. V usage is TRBV5-6 and J usage is TRBJ1-1; 8 bases agree with TRBD1. Germline-derived CDR1 and CDR2 are SGHDT and YYEEEE. This CDR3 has 14 residues. With V trimmed by 6 bases and J by 11 bases, 15 bases remained unmatched. CDR3 bases: TGTGCCAGCACCCCAATGGGGACAGGTCCAGCGGCTTTCTTT. Residues: CASTPMGTGPAAFF.

The chain carries TRBV2 and TRBJ1-2; 9 bases line up with TRBD1. Germline CDR1 SNHLY, CDR2 FYNNEI. Losses at the gene ends were 6 bases for V and 2 bases for J; bases not matched to a gene: 10. The CDR3 contains 16 residues. The DNA for the CDR3 is TGTGCCAGCAGCATCTCTGGACAGGGGCCCAACTATGGCTACACCTTC. Amino acids: CASSISGQGPNYGYTF.

The chain uses TRBV14 and TRBJ2-2; D is possibly TRBD1 (6 bases). The V end was cut by 4 bases, the J end by 1 base, with 7 bases between. Germline-derived CDR1 and CDR2 are SGHDN and FVKESK. This CDR3 has 14 amino acids. Written as DNA, the CDR3 is TGTGCCAGCAGCCGGGACATGAACACCGGGGAGCTGTTTTTT. Protein: CASSRDMNTGELFF.